These 20 T cell receptor beta chains were sequenced from one sample in a study of Graves' ophthalmopathy and Graves' hyperthyroidism. Amplification of the TCR beta CDR3 regions used RNA transcripts (as template). Second-round multiplex PCR followed a first-round RT-PCR using HTBI primers. MiXCR was run by TCRdb on the multiplex PCR reads, yielding one entry per CDR3 protein. The sample comprises approximately 210,000 distinct CDR3 sequences, around 30% of which are singletons, and approximately 9.1% rests with the top ten. Sample: peripheral blood. These receptors were taken from a man aged 50 to 59 with Graves' ophthalmopathy.

This clonotype was seen repeatedly, ten times or more. Its ends do not fully match the called genes, so a read error is possible. The chain employs TRBV7-8 and TRBJ1-2; the D is unclear. The CDR3 has 14 amino acids. The germline gives CDR1 SGHVS, CDR2 FQNEAQ. In DNA form, the CDR3 reads TGTGACAGCAGCCCTGGCGGGAGTAACTATGGCTACACCTTC. Amino acid sequence: CDSSPGGSNYGYTF.

This clonotype was found once. The chain is built from TRBV12-3 or TRBV12-4 and TRBJ2-5; D remains ambiguous. The CDR3 spans 14 residues. Trimming removed 3 bases from V and 5 bases from J, with 13 bases in between. CDR3 sequence reads: CASSFLAARETQYF. CDR3 sequence (DNA): TGTGCCAGCAGTTTTCTCGCGGCTAGGGAGACCCAGTACTTC.

Many counts were recorded for this clonotype. V is TRBV11-2 and J is TRBJ2-4; perhaps TRBD2 as D (6 bases). Trimming took 0 bases from V and 1 from J, leaving 13 bases between them. Per germline, CDR1 SGHAT and CDR2 FQNNGV. The CDR3 is 17 residues long. The CDR3 coding sequence is TGTGCCAGCAGCTTAGATCTCCCGGGAGTGGCCAAAAACATTCAGTACTTC. Encoded protein: CASSLDLPGVAKNIQYF. Based on the CDR3 plus reference TRBV11-2 and TRBJ2-4, the full variable domain is EAGVAQSPRYKIIEKRQSVAFWCNPISGHATLYWYQQILGQGPKLLIQFQNNGVVDDSQLPKDRFSAERLKGVDSTLKIQPAKLEDSAVYLCASSLDLPGVAKNIQYFGAGTRLSVL.

This clonotype has a count of ten or more. The V and J genes are TRBV7-2 and TRBJ2-7, with D perhaps matching TRBD2 (6 bases). The germline V gene encodes CDR1 SGHTA and CDR2 FQGNSA. CDR3 length: 15 amino acids. Trimming stripped 1 base from V and 4 bases from J, with 14 bases between. CDR3 bases: TGTGCCAGCAGCTTAGGGGACGGAGGGCTTTACGAGCAGTACTTC. Protein: CASSLGDGGLYEQYF.

The sample holds many counts of this clonotype. The V call is TRBV20-1, the J call TRBJ2-5, with TRBD1 as a possible D gene (5 bases). The CDR3 consists of 12 residues. V was pared by 6 bases and J by 2 bases, with 10 bases between. CDR1 DFQATT and CDR2 SNEGSKA come from the germline V gene (reference sequence). The DNA of the CDR3 is TGCAGTGCCCTCAGGGTTCAAGAGACCCAGTACTTC. It specifies CSALRVQETQYF.

This clonotype was seen ten or more times. This rearrangement joins TRBV18 to TRBJ1-1; 9 nucleotides line up with TRBD1. V was clipped by 1 base and J by 2 bases; unmatched bases: 5. CDR1 KGHSH and CDR2 LQKENI come from the germline V gene. The CDR3 sequence is 16 residues long. CDR3 nucleotides: TGTGCCAGCTCACCACGAGGACAGGGGTCAAACACTGAAGCTTTCTTT. This sequence encodes CASSPRGQGSNTEAFF.

The chain carries TRBV6-5 and TRBJ1-6; TRBD1 is a possible D gene (5 bases). Germline assignment: CDR1 MNHEY and CDR2 SVGAGI. V lost 2 bases to trimming and J lost 9 bases, with 14 bases between them. This CDR3 region has 15 residues. CDR3 protein: CASSYVEGLLSPLHF. The CDR3 DNA reads as TGTGCCAGCAGTTACGTTGAGGGACTCCTTTCACCCCTCCACTTT.

This clonotype was counted ten times or more. This chain uses TRBV7-2 with TRBJ2-7; D may correspond to TRBD1 or TRBD2 (5 bases each). Trimming left V 6 bases short and J 2 bases short, with 17 bases between. The CDR3 sequence is 15 residues long. Germline CDR1 is SGHTA and CDR2 is FQGNSA. CDR3 nucleotides: TGTGCCAGCAGTTCATCGGTGCTGGGGGCCTACGAGCAGTACTTC. This sequence encodes CASSSSVLGAYEQYF.

This clonotype was found many times. V gene TRBV20-1 combines with J gene TRBJ1-2, with TRBD1 as a possible D gene (5 bases). The CDR3 loop spans 12 amino acids. The V gene's germline CDR1 is DFQATT and CDR2 SNEGSKA (reference sequence). With 4 bases removed from V and 4 bases from J, the gap between germline ends came to 10 bases. CDR3 region: CSATGGVYGYTF. The CDR3 DNA follows: TGCAGTGCTACCGGGGGAGTCTATGGCTACACCTTC.

This clonotype has at least ten counts. This chain joins TRBV12-3 or TRBV12-4 and TRBJ2-5; D ambiguous. This CDR3 has 17 residues. Trimming left V 0 bases short and J 5 bases short, with 19 bases between. The CDR3 DNA sequence: TGTGCCAGCAGTTTAGCGCGTCGGGTAGGAGTCTTGGAGACCCAGTACTTC. It translates to CASSLARRVGVLETQYF.

There are many counts of this clonotype. The chain carries TRBV2 and TRBJ1-1, with D possibly matching TRBD1 (6 bases). The germline V gene encodes CDR1 SNHLY and CDR2 FYNNEI. The CDR3 length is 13 residues. Trimming stripped 5 bases from V and 5 bases from J, with 12 bases between. In DNA form, the CDR3 reads TGTGCCAGCAGTATCACAGGGCGGACTGAAGCTTTCTTT. Translating gives CASSITGRTEAFF.

The rearrangement uses TRBV5-1 and TRBJ1-2; no reliable D call. Trimming left V 3 bases short and J 2 bases short, with 14 bases between. The CDR3 totals 15 residues. Looked up from germline, CDR1 is SGHRS and CDR2 is YFSETQ. The CDR3, as DNA: TGCGCCAGCAGCTCGAGCGGGTCAGCGAACTATGGCTACACCTTC. Its protein is CASSSSGSANYGYTF.

This clonotype was seen many times. Compared with germline, one end of the junction differs, possibly owing to a read error. The chain couples TRBV19 to TRBJ2-5; D is perhaps TRBD2 (8 bases). Per germline, CDR1 LNHDA and CDR2 SQIVND (reference sequence). The CDR3 spans 17 residues. The CDR3 region is CASSPGLAGGDQATQYF. CDR3 DNA sequence: TGTGCCAGTAGTCCAGGACTAGCAGGGGGTGACCAAGCGACCCAGTACTTC.

The V gene is TRBV28, the J gene TRBJ2-7; 12 positions match TRBD1. V shed 5 bases and J 6 bases; nucleotides not matched to a gene: 8. The V gene's germline CDR1 is MDHEN and CDR2 SYDVKM. The CDR3 is 15 residues long. The CDR3 reads CASSVPRDRGLEQYF. DNA of the CDR3: TGTGCCAGCAGTGTCCCCCGGGACAGGGGGCTCGAGCAGTACTTC.

This clonotype showed up many times. The V gene is TRBV12-3 or TRBV12-4, the J gene TRBJ2-2; 8 nucleotides match TRBD1. This CDR3 is 15 amino acids long. Trimming removed 5 bases from V and 6 bases from J; junction bases left unmatched: 8. The CDR3 DNA reads as TGTGCCAGCAGTCTCCCCAACAGGGGGGCCGGGGAGCTGTTTTTT. Protein: CASSLPNRGAGELFF.

This clonotype was seen repeatedly, ten times or more. This chain connects TRBV6-1 to TRBJ1-2, with 9 bases that match TRBD1. V was pared by 4 bases and J by 2 bases, with 11 bases of the junction left unmatched. The CDR3 runs to 17 residues. Looked up from germline, CDR1 is MNHNS and CDR2 is SASEGT. CDR3 protein: CASSATAHRGPNYGYTF. Written as DNA, the CDR3 is TGTGCCAGCAGTGCAACGGCCCACAGGGGGCCAAACTATGGCTACACCTTC.

This clonotype was counted at least ten times. The V call is TRBV7-3, the J call TRBJ1-2; D gene ambiguous. V lost 0 bases, J lost 3 bases, and 11 bases lay in between. This CDR3 has 15 amino acids. Per the germline V gene, CDR1 is SGHTA and CDR2 is FQGTGA. CDR3 residues: CASSLTAHPDYGYTF. In DNA form, the CDR3 reads TGTGCCAGCAGCTTAACTGCACACCCGGACTATGGCTACACCTTC.

This clonotype was seen ten or more times. The chain employs TRBV6-2 or TRBV6-3 and TRBJ2-5; a possible D gene is TRBD2 (5 bases). The ends were cut back, 4 bases at V and 0 bases at J, with 12 bases in the middle. The CDR3 contains 15 residues. CDR1 is MNHEY and CDR2 is SVGEGT in the germline V gene. The CDR3 reads CASSFPRADQETQYF. The DNA for the CDR3 is TGTGCCAGCAGTTTCCCGCGGGCAGACCAAGAGACCCAGTACTTC.

This clonotype was found many times. The chain couples TRBV12-3 or TRBV12-4 to TRBJ2-7; perhaps TRBD1 as D (6 bases). This CDR3 is 15 amino acids long. Trimming cost V 5 bases and J 6 bases, with 20 bases left between them. CDR3 nucleotide sequence: TGTGCCAGCAGTCCTCCGGGACATTCCCTAGTCGAGCAGTACTTC. Encoded protein: CASSPPGHSLVEQYF.

This clonotype was seen repeatedly, ten times or more. The chain combines TRBV28 with TRBJ1-5; TRBD1 aligns across 8 bases. V shed 6 bases, J shed 7 bases, and the junction held 11 bases outside the gene matches. Germline CDR1 is MDHEN and CDR2 is SYDVKM. The CDR3 totals 15 residues. DNA for the CDR3: TGTGCCAGCAGGGACAGGGAATCCGCCGGGCAGCCCCAGCATTTT. As protein: CASRDRESAGQPQHF.